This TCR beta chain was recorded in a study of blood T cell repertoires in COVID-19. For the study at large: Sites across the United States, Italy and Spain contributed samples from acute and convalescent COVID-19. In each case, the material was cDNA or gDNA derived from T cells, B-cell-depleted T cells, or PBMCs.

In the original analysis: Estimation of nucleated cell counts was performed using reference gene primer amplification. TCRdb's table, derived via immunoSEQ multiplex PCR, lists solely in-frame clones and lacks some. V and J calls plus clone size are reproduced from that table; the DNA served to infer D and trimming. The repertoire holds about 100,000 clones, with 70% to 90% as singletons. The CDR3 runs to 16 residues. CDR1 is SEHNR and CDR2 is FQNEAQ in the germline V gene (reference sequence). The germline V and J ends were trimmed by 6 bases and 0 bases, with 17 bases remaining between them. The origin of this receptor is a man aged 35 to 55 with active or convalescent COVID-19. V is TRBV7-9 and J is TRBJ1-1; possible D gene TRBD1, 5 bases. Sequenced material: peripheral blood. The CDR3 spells CASSYHPQGMNTEAFF. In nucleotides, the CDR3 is TGTGCCAGCAGTTACCACCCTCAGGGAATGAACACTGAAGCTTTCTTT.